One sample yielded the 29 T cell receptor beta chains listed below, sequenced in a study of long-term antiretroviral therapy in people with HIV. Version v3.0 of the immunoSEQ assay was performed at survey level. Here immunoSEQ multiplex PCR was the method, and the copy in TCRdb shows in-frame clones only, minus some. The repertoire includes 20,000 to 25,000 clones, over 70% of them detected once, and around 5.1% sits in the top ten. Sequencing was performed on unsorted PBMCs, taken 0.3 years after starting antiretroviral therapy. The receptor set was obtained from a man aged 50 or older with HIV.

The rearrangement uses TRBV27 and TRBJ2-7, with a tentative D call TRBD2 (5 bases). The CDR3 is 14 residues long. V lost 5 bases and J lost 3, with 14 bases in between. Germline V gives CDR1 MNHEY, CDR2 SMNVEV (reference sequence). This CDR3 is CASSTREQLYEQYF. CDR3 bases: TGTGCCAGCAGTACGAGGGAGCAGCTCTACGAGCAGTACTTC.

The V gene is TRBV19, the J gene TRBJ1-1; possible D gene TRBD1, 6 bases. The germline V gene has CDR1 LNHDA and CDR2 SQIVND (reference sequence). Trimming took off 6 bases at V and 8 bases at J, with 16 bases between the two ends. The CDR3 extends over 13 amino acids. CDR3 coding DNA: TGTGCCAGTAGACGTGAGGGGGATTGGGAAGCTTTCTTT. Its protein is CASRREGDWEAFF.

This clone appeared once. The chain has TRBV27 and TRBJ1-1, with a possible D match to TRBD1 (6 bases). V gave up 5 bases and J gave up 3 bases, with 16 bases separating them. Germline V gives CDR1 MNHEY, CDR2 SMNVEV (reference sequence). CDR3 length: 15 amino acids. Written as DNA, the CDR3 is TGTGCCAGCAGTGCGGCCGGCGGACAGCACACTGAAGCTTTCTTT. This sequence encodes CASSAAGGQHTEAFF.

The gene calls are TRBV18 and TRBJ1-6; TRBD1 is a possible D gene (6 bases). The germline CDR1 and CDR2 sequences are KGHSH and LQKENI. The CDR3 extends over 18 amino acids. The ends were cut back, 3 bases at V and 1 base at J, with 16 bases in the middle. The CDR3 sequence is CASSPNLQGSSYNSPLHF. The CDR3 DNA sequence: TGTGCCAGCTCACCGAATCTCCAGGGGTCTTCCTATAATTCACCCCTCCACTTT.

This clone was observed a single time. V is TRBV7-2 and J is TRBJ1-2; D is unclear. The CDR3 is 15 amino acids. In germline, CDR1 is SGHTA, CDR2 FQGNSA. Trimming pared 5 bases from V and 4 bases from J, leaving 17 bases between. CDR3 DNA: TGTGCCAGCAGCCTACAAGGCGGGGAGTTCTATGGCTACACCTTC. This translates into CASSLQGGEFYGYTF.

V is TRBV19 and J is TRBJ1-6, with TRBD1 matching over 9 bases. CDR3 length equals 15 residues. Germline assignment: CDR1 LNHDA and CDR2 SQIVND (reference sequence). V shed 9 bases and J 2 bases; nucleotides not matched to a gene: 5. CDR3 in DNA: TGTGCCAGCGGGACAGGGTTTCCCTATAATTCACCCCTCCACTTT. Protein product: CASGTGFPYNSPLHF.

Worth noting for this clone: A read error may account for a junction end that differs from germline. The V gene is TRBV18, the J gene TRBJ2-7; 10 nucleotides align to TRBD1. Germline loops: CDR1 KGHSH, CDR2 LQKENI. The length of the CDR3 is 15 residues. The DNA for the CDR3 is TGTGCCAGCTCAGCACCCGGGACAGGGGACGACGAGCAGTACTTC. Residues: CASSAPGTGDDEQYF.

This chain links TRBV7-9 with TRBJ1-1; no clear D. The germline CDR1 and CDR2 sequences are SEHNR and FQNEAQ (reference sequence). V lost 0 bases to trimming and J lost 10 bases, with 12 bases between them. CDR3 length equals 13 residues. CDR3 sequence: CASSLAMNTAAFF. DNA of the CDR3: TGTGCCAGCAGCTTAGCGATGAATACAGCAGCTTTCTTT.

The rearrangement joins TRBV28 to TRBJ2-7; a weak D match, TRBD2 (6 bases). The CDR3 is 13 amino acids. Germline V CDR1 and CDR2: MDHEN, SYDVKM. V lost 4 bases, J lost 7 bases, and 14 bases lay in between. In nucleotides, the CDR3 is TGTGCCAGCAGTTGGGGGGTCCCTGGGGAGCAGTACTTC. Amino acid sequence: CASSWGVPGEQYF.

This chain uses TRBV5-1 with TRBJ1-2; D may be TRBD1 (5 bases). Germline-derived CDR1 and CDR2 are SGHRS and YFSETQ. Trimming stripped 4 bases from V and 5 bases from J, with 12 bases between. The CDR3 sequence is 13 residues long. The CDR3 DNA follows: TGCGCCAGCAGCCGTTCGGGACGGTATGGCTACACCTTC. Protein: CASSRSGRYGYTF.

The J gene is TRBJ2-5, the V gene TRBV9; 16 bases align to TRBD2. The CDR3 contains 17 residues. J was trimmed by 3 bases and V by 1 base; bases with no gene match: 3. Germline assignment: CDR1 SGDLS and CDR2 YYNGEE. CDR3 in amino acids: CASSVLGLAGGKETQYF. CDR3 nucleotides: TGTGCCAGCAGCGTACTGGGACTAGCGGGGGGGAAAGAGACCCAGTACTTC.

This clone has only one observation. V is TRBV2 and J is TRBJ2-7; 9 positions agree with TRBD2. The CDR3 has 14 amino acids. The junction had 6 bases not matched to a gene; V was cut back by 4 bases and J by 5 bases. CDR1 and CDR2 (germline): SNHLY, FYNNEI. CDR3: CASSAIAGEDEQYF. CDR3 DNA sequence: TGTGCCAGCAGTGCGATAGCGGGAGAGGACGAGCAGTACTTC.

The rearrangement joins TRBV9 to TRBJ2-2, with D maybe TRBD2 (5 bases). The ends were cut back, 3 bases at V and 2 bases at J, with 11 bases in the middle. The CDR3 spans 15 residues. Germline V lookup: CDR1 SGDLS, CDR2 YYNGEE. The CDR3 sequence: CASSAGLINTGELFF. DNA of the CDR3: TGTGCCAGCAGCGCAGGACTGATAAACACCGGGGAGCTGTTTTTT.

This clone was counted only a few times. V and J are TRBV18 and TRBJ2-2, with TRBD1 identical over 7 bases. The length of the CDR3 is 17 residues. Losses at the gene ends were 4 bases for V and 3 bases for J; bases not matched to a gene: 11. The V gene's germline CDR1 is KGHSH and CDR2 LQKENI. CDR3 nucleotide sequence: TGTGCCAGCTCACAGAACAGGGGCCCGGGGTACACCGGGGAGCTGTTTTTT. Residues: CASSQNRGPGYTGELFF.

The chain couples TRBV5-1 to TRBJ1-2; 9 bases agree with TRBD1. In germline, CDR1 is SGHRS, CDR2 YFSETQ. CDR3 length: 15 residues. V dropped 5 bases and J dropped 0; count of bases not matched to a gene: 5. In nucleotides, the CDR3 is TGCGCCAGCAGGTGGAACAGGGGGCCTAACTATGGCTACACCTTC. Encoded protein: CASRWNRGPNYGYTF.

The V gene is TRBV9, the J gene TRBJ2-5; 8 bases line up with TRBD2. Trimming cost V 0 bases and J 2 bases; bases outside gene matches: 6. Germline lookup yields CDR1 SGDLS and CDR2 YYNGEE. The CDR3 contains 16 residues. The CDR3 DNA sequence: TGTGCCAGCAGCGTAGGACCGCGGGGGGCTCAAGAGACCCAGTACTTC. Protein sequence: CASSVGPRGAQETQYF.

The chain has TRBV7-9 and TRBJ1-2, with 10 bases fitting TRBD1. The CDR3 length is 14 residues. Looked up from germline, CDR1 is SEHNR and CDR2 is FQNEAQ (reference sequence). V was pared by 6 bases and J by 8 bases, with 9 bases of the junction left unmatched. This CDR3 is CASSPPGQGRGYTF. The CDR3 bases are TGTGCCAGCAGTCCCCCGGGACAGGGGAGAGGCTACACCTTC.

The chain links TRBV2 to TRBJ1-1; weak D call: TRBD1 (6 bases). The CDR3 extends over 14 amino acids. Trimming took off 8 bases at V and 0 bases at J, with 13 bases between the two ends. Germline V gene lookup returns CDR1 SNHLY and CDR2 FYNNEI. The CDR3 reads CASGRTAMNTEAFF. The CDR3 DNA sequence: TGTGCCAGCGGGAGGACAGCCATGAACACTGAAGCTTTCTTT. The entire variable domain, with the rest obtained from reference TRBV2 and TRBJ1-1, is as follows: EPEVTQTPSHQVTQMGQEVILRCVPISNHLYFYWYRQILGQKVEFLVSFYNNEISEKSEIFDDQFSVERPDGSNFTLKIRSTKLEDSAMYFCASGRTAMNTEAFFGQGTRLTVV.

This chain uses TRBV2 with TRBJ2-1, with a tentative D call TRBD2 (6 bases). V shed 11 bases and J shed 10 bases, with 18 bases lying between them. This CDR3 has 12 residues. Germline V gene lookup returns CDR1 SNHLY and CDR2 FYNNEI. The CDR3 region is CALGALRGEQFF. The CDR3 region has the DNA TGTGCCCTTGGGGCTCTCCGGGGGGAGCAGTTCTTC.

This chain joins TRBV5-6 and TRBJ1-1; tentative D call: TRBD1 (5 bases). This CDR3 has 16 residues. Per germline, CDR1 SGHDT and CDR2 YYEEEE. The germline V and J ends were trimmed by 2 bases and 2 bases, with 16 bases remaining between them. The CDR3 loop reads CASSFGAGRPNTEAFF. Here the CDR3 DNA reads TGTGCCAGCAGCTTCGGGGCCGGACGCCCTAACACTGAAGCTTTCTTT.

The CDR3 loop reads CASSLARSNEKLFF. The CDR3 coding sequence is TGTGCCAGCAGCTTAGCCCGATCAAATGAAAAACTGTTTTTT. The chain joins TRBV7-9 to TRBJ1-4; D unresolved. There are 14 residues in the CDR3. V shed 0 bases and J shed 5 bases, with 7 bases lying between them. Germline-derived CDR1 and CDR2 are SEHNR and FQNEAQ (reference sequence).

This clone has a single count. A junction end diverges from the germline sequence, so it may reflect a read error. The J gene is TRBJ2-1, the V gene TRBV7-7; D possibly corresponds to TRBD2 (6 bases). The germline V gene has CDR1 SSHAT and CDR2 FNYEAQ (reference sequence). The CDR3 has 13 amino acids. CDR3 in amino acids: CASSLGGSGEQFF. The CDR3 DNA reads TGTGCTAGCAGCTTAGGAGGGAGTGGAGAGCAGTTCTTC.

This clone was found once. The rearrangement joins TRBV7-6 to TRBJ2-1, with 8 bases identical to TRBD2. Germline V CDR1 and CDR2: SGHVS, FNYEAQ. This CDR3 is built from 17 residues. The V and J ends lost 1 base and 6 bases, in that order; junction bases with no gene match: 11. The CDR3 region has the DNA TGTGCCAGCAGCTTAGGGTGGGAGCGGGAGTTGGTCAATGAGCAGTTCTTC. As protein: CASSLGWERELVNEQFF.

The chain joins TRBV19 to TRBJ2-1; a possible D gene is TRBD1 (7 bases). CDR1 LNHDA and CDR2 SQIVND come from the germline V gene (reference sequence). The CDR3 covers 15 residues. Trimming took 5 bases from V and 5 from J, leaving 16 bases between them. The CDR3 region is CASSWAGGIHNEQFF. In nucleotides, the CDR3 is TGTGCCAGTAGTTGGGCAGGGGGGATCCACAATGAGCAGTTCTTC.

This chain uses TRBV19 with TRBJ2-1; D remains unclear. The V gene's germline CDR1 is LNHDA and CDR2 SQIVND (reference sequence). The CDR3 has 14 residues. V lost 4 bases and J lost 2, with 9 bases in between. CDR3 sequence reads: CASSRAVPYNEQFF. CDR3 bases: TGTGCCAGTAGTAGGGCGGTACCCTACAATGAGCAGTTCTTC.

This sequence joins TRBV2 and TRBJ2-3; TRBD2 aligns across 13 bases. V gave up 6 bases and J gave up 3 bases; unmatched junction bases: 9. Germline lookup yields CDR1 SNHLY and CDR2 FYNNEI. The CDR3 consists of 17 residues. Here the CDR3 DNA reads TGTGCCAGCAGCTTCGGACTAGCGGGAGAATGGACAGATACGCAGTATTTT. It encodes CASSFGLAGEWTDTQYF.

This rearrangement joins TRBV19 to TRBJ2-7; 8 nucleotides match TRBD2. The ends lost 6 bases at V and 3 bases at J; junction bases unmatched: 7. CDR3 length equals 14 residues. Germline CDR1 and CDR2: LNHDA and SQIVND (reference sequence). The CDR3 is CASSRSSGNYEQYF. CDR3 bases: TGTGCCAGTAGCAGGAGTAGCGGGAACTACGAGCAGTACTTC. The complete variable domain, with remaining parts taken from reference TRBV19 and TRBJ2-7, reads DGGITQSPKYLFRKEGQNVTLSCEQNLNHDAMYWYRQDPGQGLRLIYYSQIVNDFQKGDIAEGYSVSREKKESFPLTVTSAQKNPTAFYLCASSRSSGNYEQYFGPGTRLTVT.

V usage is TRBV5-1 and J usage is TRBJ1-2; 10 bases are a match to TRBD1. Germline CDR1 is SGHRS and CDR2 is YFSETQ. The CDR3 totals 16 residues. J gave up 3 bases and V 6 bases, and 11 bases lay outside the gene matches. The CDR3 nucleotides read TGCGCCAGCACGACGACAGGGGGCGAAGAAGACTATGGCTACACCTTC. Translating it yields CASTTTGGEEDYGYTF.

J is TRBJ2-2 and V is TRBV5-4, with D tentatively TRBD1 (5 bases). The CDR3 extends over 15 amino acids. The V end lost 0 bases, the J end lost 4 bases, and 10 bases lay between the germline ends. Germline V gene lookup returns CDR1 SGHNT and CDR2 YYREEE (reference sequence). This CDR3 reads CASSLEAGITGELFF. CDR3 DNA: TGTGCCAGCAGCTTGGAAGCAGGGATCACCGGGGAGCTGTTTTTT.